This T cell receptor (beta chain) was captured by sequencing in a study of shared clonotypes between healthy human individuals. The wider study: The study drew on a couple of women and three men aged 18 to 49 as donors. Three plates were used per donor for CD4 naive, three for CD4 memory, two for CD8 naive and one for CD8 memory.

General observations from the study: Tissue TCR repertoires likely differ from these blood-only repertoires.

Looked up from germline, CDR1 is SGHRS and CDR2 is YFSETQ. The CDR3 spans 15 residues. V shed 5 bases and J shed 1 base, with 15 bases lying between them. Concerning this clone itself: Its antigen remains unknown.

All participating donors were Caucasian adults from Nashville, Tennessee. Repertoires were generated with immunoSEQ multiplex PCR, while TCRdb's copy carries only in-frame clones and drops some. The data show approximately 2.5 million clones, just over 90% seen once. Sequencing used naive CD4+ T cells sorted from blood. The subset: CD45RA+ positively selected. The chain couples TRBV5-1 to TRBJ2-5; D is ambiguous. The source of this sequence is a man aged 18 to 35 in good health. CDR3 loop: CASRGRGLRQETQYF. CDR3 sequence (DNA): TGCGCCAGCAGAGGCAGAGGTCTTCGCCAAGAGACCCAGTACTTC.